This T cell receptor beta chain comes out of a study of T cells in Graves' hyperthyroidism and ophthalmopathy. Study-level background: Peripheral blood was obtained at initial diagnosis, preceding any treatment. Study-wide results and caveats: Separation of ophthalmopathy from stable hyperthyroidism was achieved by a 13 V-J model. The model forecast ophthalmopathy, anticipating it by a median roughly 6.3 months before onset.

For ophthalmopathy patients, the Clinical Activity Score was at least 3 and the NOSPECS grade at least 4; duration was under 3 months. This clonotype came up many times. What it binds is not known. From germline, CDR1 is SGHAT and CDR2 FQNNGV. The CDR3 extends over 17 amino acids. Trimming shortened V by 1 base and J by 3 bases, and 18 bases separated the two germline ends. The TCR beta CDR3 regions underwent amplification using RNA transcripts as the source. HTBI primers were employed in a first-round RT-PCR of the TCR CDR3. TCRdb itself ran the multiplex PCR reads through MiXCR, one entry per CDR3 protein. Among approximately 600,000 distinct CDR3 sequences, less than 25% were seen once, and the ten largest hold 34%.

Sequenced: blood. V gene TRBV11-2 combines with J gene TRBJ2-5, with D unclear. This receptor was identified in a man younger than 40 with Graves' ophthalmopathy. DNA of the CDR3: TGTGCCAGCAGCTTAGCTCGTTTGACAATCTACGAAGAGACCCAGTACTTC. It specifies CASSLARLTIYEETQYF.